These T cell receptor beta chains were read from a single sample in a study of cytotoxic CD8 clonotypes in ibrutinib-treated CLL. Sequencing was performed with immunoSEQ multiplex PCR; in TCRdb, only in-frame clones are kept and a portion is missing. The table lists tens of thousands of clones, about 81% of them singletons. The material sequenced was PBMCs, taken before ibrutinib treatment. The receptors were gathered from a human donor with chronic lymphocytic leukemia. CDR3s include the opening cysteine and the closing phenylalanine or tryptophan. The order of the fields is CDR3 length, D gene, clone size, V gene, J gene, CDR3 DNA, CDR3 protein. The D gene is left open where the match is weak. Only some rows state a clone size, as once, few, many or a class for expanded clones.

len: 16; d_gene: -; abundance: -; v_gene: TRBV5-4; j_gene: TRBJ2-3; CDR3nt: TGTGCCAGCAGCTTGGGGCAGAACTCCATCACAGATACGCAGTATTTT; CDR3aa: CASSLGQNSITDTQYF
len: 16; d_gene: -; abundance: -; v_gene: TRBV19; j_gene: TRBJ2-7; CDR3nt: TGTGCCAGTAGTATTAACAGGTTCTCCCCCTCCTACGAGCAGTACTTC; CDR3aa: CASSINRFSPSYEQYF
len: 14; d_gene: -; abundance: -; v_gene: TRBV6-1; j_gene: TRBJ2-3; CDR3nt: TGTGCCAGCAGTGAACTCTGGGCGGCAGATACGCAGTATTTT; CDR3aa: CASSELWAADTQYF
len: 15; d_gene: TRBD1; abundance: -; v_gene: TRBV9; j_gene: TRBJ2-3; CDR3nt: TGTGCCAGCAGCGTAGTGGGACAGGGGATGGATACGCAGTATTTT; CDR3aa: CASSVVGQGMDTQYF
len: 17; d_gene: -; abundance: -; v_gene: TRBV25-1; j_gene: TRBJ1-5; CDR3nt: TGTGCCAGCAGTGAATTTCCACCAGGGGTTTCCAATCAGCCCCAGCATTTT; CDR3aa: CASSEFPPGVSNQPQHF
len: 13; d_gene: TRBD2; abundance: -; v_gene: TRBV30; j_gene: TRBJ2-7; CDR3nt: TGTGCCGGGGGGTCTAGCGGGTTCTTGGAGCAGTACTTC; CDR3aa: CAGGSSGFLEQYF
len: 13; d_gene: -; abundance: -; v_gene: TRBV7-2; j_gene: TRBJ2-1; CDR3nt: TGTGCCAGCGCCGGGACTTTAAACAATGAGCAGTTCTTC; CDR3aa: CASAGTLNNEQFF
len: 15; d_gene: -; abundance: -; v_gene: TRBV12-5; j_gene: TRBJ2-6; CDR3nt: TGTGCTAGTGGTTTGAGGGGCACTGGGGCCAACGTCCTGACTTTC; CDR3aa: CASGLRGTGANVLTF
len: 14; d_gene: -; abundance: -; v_gene: TRBV2; j_gene: TRBJ1-5; CDR3nt: TGTGCCAGCAGGAGGGACGGGCCCAATCAGCCCCAGCATTTT; CDR3aa: CASRRDGPNQPQHF
len: 12; d_gene: TRBD1; abundance: -; v_gene: TRBV6-4; j_gene: TRBJ1-2; CDR3nt: TGTGCCAGCAGTACAGGGGGCTATGGCTACACCTTC; CDR3aa: CASSTGGYGYTF
len: 14; d_gene: -; abundance: -; v_gene: TRBV5-1; j_gene: TRBJ2-2; CDR3nt: TGCGCCAGCAGTAGTAGCGTATACACCGGGGAGCTGTTTTTT; CDR3aa: CASSSSVYTGELFF
len: 14; d_gene: -; abundance: -; v_gene: TRBV7-3; j_gene: TRBJ2-6; CDR3nt: TGTGCCAGCAGCTCAGGGGCTGGGGCCAACGTCCTGACTTTC; CDR3aa: CASSSGAGANVLTF
len: 12; d_gene: -; abundance: -; v_gene: TRBV11-2; j_gene: TRBJ2-7; CDR3nt: TGTGCCAGCAGCTTTACCGGGGTCGAGCAGTACTTC; CDR3aa: CASSFTGVEQYF
len: 12; d_gene: TRBD1; abundance: -; v_gene: TRBV10-2; j_gene: TRBJ1-2; CDR3nt: TGCGCCAGCAGTGTAACAGGGGATGGCTACACCTTC; CDR3aa: CASSVTGDGYTF
len: 12; d_gene: -; abundance: -; v_gene: TRBV6-5; j_gene: TRBJ2-1; CDR3nt: TGTGCCAGCAGTCTCACGACTGGTGAGCAGTTCTTC; CDR3aa: CASSLTTGEQFF
len: 12; d_gene: -; abundance: -; v_gene: TRBV11-3; j_gene: TRBJ2-5; CDR3nt: TGTGCCAGCAGCTTAGACCAAGAGACCCAGTACTTC; CDR3aa: CASSLDQETQYF
len: 13; d_gene: -; abundance: medium-sized; v_gene: TRBV7-9; j_gene: TRBJ1-1; CDR3nt: TGTGCCAGCAGCCCCGCGGCCCGCCAGGAAGCTTTCTTT; CDR3aa: CASSPAARQEAFF
len: 13; d_gene: -; abundance: once; v_gene: TRBV30; j_gene: TRBJ2-7; CDR3nt: TGTGCCTGGAGTTATAGGACCGCCTACGAGCAGTACTTC; CDR3aa: CAWSYRTAYEQYF
len: 17; d_gene: -; abundance: once; v_gene: TRBV5-4; j_gene: TRBJ1-2; CDR3nt: TGTGCCAGCAGCTTGGGGTCGTCGGTTGTAGCTAACTATGGCTACACCTTC; CDR3aa: CASSLGSSVVANYGYTF
len: 11; d_gene: -; abundance: -; v_gene: TRBV25-1; j_gene: TRBJ1-2; CDR3nt: TGTGCCAGCAGTGACGGAGTAGGCTACACCTTC; CDR3aa: CASSDGVGYTF
len: 15; d_gene: -; abundance: -; v_gene: TRBV5-1; j_gene: TRBJ2-4; CDR3nt: TGCGCCAGCAGCTTGGGGGTTTTCGACAAAAACATTCAGTACTTC; CDR3aa: CASSLGVFDKNIQYF
len: 15; d_gene: TRBD2; abundance: -; v_gene: TRBV28; j_gene: TRBJ2-3; CDR3nt: TGTGCCAGCAACGAAGCGGGAGACGGCACAGATACGCAGTATTTT; CDR3aa: CASNEAGDGTDTQYF
len: 12; d_gene: -; abundance: -; v_gene: TRBV2; j_gene: TRBJ2-3; CDR3nt: TGTGCCAGCAGTGAAAACAGATATACGCAGTATTTT; CDR3aa: CASSENRYTQYF
len: 14; d_gene: TRBD2; abundance: -; v_gene: TRBV7-2; j_gene: TRBJ2-1; CDR3nt: TGTGCCAGCAGCTTATCCGGGACTAGTCCTGAGCAGTTCTTC; CDR3aa: CASSLSGTSPEQFF
len: 18; d_gene: TRBD2; abundance: once; v_gene: TRBV7-2; j_gene: TRBJ2-7; CDR3nt: TGTGCCAGCAGCTCGTTGATCGGAACCGGGACTAGCGCGTACGAGCAGTACTTC; CDR3aa: CASSSLIGTGTSAYEQYF
len: 14; d_gene: TRBD2; abundance: few; v_gene: TRBV7-2; j_gene: TRBJ2-1; CDR3nt: TGTGCCAGCAGCTTAGTTGCTAGCGGGGATGAGCAGTTCTTC; CDR3aa: CASSLVASGDEQFF
len: 15; d_gene: TRBD1; abundance: -; v_gene: TRBV4-1; j_gene: TRBJ2-7; CDR3nt: TGCGCCAGCAGCCAAGACCAGGGGACAGATTACGAGCAGTACTTC; CDR3aa: CASSQDQGTDYEQYF
len: 13; d_gene: -; abundance: -; v_gene: TRBV12-5; j_gene: TRBJ1-2; CDR3nt: TGTGCTAGTGGCTTGGAGATTAACTATGGCTACACCTTC; CDR3aa: CASGLEINYGYTF
len: 13; d_gene: -; abundance: -; v_gene: TRBV19; j_gene: TRBJ1-2; CDR3nt: TGTGCCAGTAGTTCGCTCTCCACGGGAGGCTACACCTTC; CDR3aa: CASSSLSTGGYTF
len: 14; d_gene: TRBD1; abundance: -; v_gene: TRBV11-2; j_gene: TRBJ2-7; CDR3nt: TGTGCCAGCAGCGCCGGGACAGGGGGCTTGGAGCAGTACTTC; CDR3aa: CASSAGTGGLEQYF
len: 12; d_gene: -; abundance: -; v_gene: TRBV28; j_gene: TRBJ2-7; CDR3nt: TGTGCCAGCAGTTTACCCCAAGGCCCCCAGTACTTC; CDR3aa: CASSLPQGPQYF
len: 14; d_gene: TRBD1; abundance: -; v_gene: TRBV18; j_gene: TRBJ1-5; CDR3nt: TGTGCCAGTCATGCAGGGGGCACCAATCAGCCCCAGCATTTT; CDR3aa: CASHAGGTNQPQHF
len: 16; d_gene: TRBD1; abundance: -; v_gene: TRBV5-1; j_gene: TRBJ2-2; CDR3nt: TGCGCCAGCAGCGTTTACAGGGGGCCAAACACCGGGGAGCTGTTTTTT; CDR3aa: CASSVYRGPNTGELFF
len: 15; d_gene: TRBD2; abundance: -; v_gene: TRBV28; j_gene: TRBJ2-7; CDR3nt: TGTGCCAGCAGTTTATTTACTAGCGGGAGAAACGAGCAGTACTTC; CDR3aa: CASSLFTSGRNEQYF
len: 13; d_gene: -; abundance: -; v_gene: TRBV28; j_gene: TRBJ1-3; CDR3nt: TGTGCCAGCGGGGTGAATGTCGGAAACACCATATATTTT; CDR3aa: CASGVNVGNTIYF
len: 14; d_gene: TRBD1; abundance: -; v_gene: TRBV30; j_gene: TRBJ2-2; CDR3nt: TGTGCCTATAGACAGGGAAGCTACACCGGGGAGCTGTTTTTT; CDR3aa: CAYRQGSYTGELFF
len: 13; d_gene: -; abundance: -; v_gene: TRBV5-1; j_gene: TRBJ1-2; CDR3nt: TGCGCCAGCAGCTTCGGACAGCGCGATGGCTACACCTTC; CDR3aa: CASSFGQRDGYTF
len: 18; d_gene: -; abundance: -; v_gene: TRBV5-6; j_gene: TRBJ2-6; CDR3nt: TGTGCCAGCAGCTTGGATCAGGGTTTAGGCTCTGGGGCCAACGTCCTGACTTTC; CDR3aa: CASSLDQGLGSGANVLTF
len: 15; d_gene: -; abundance: -; v_gene: TRBV13; j_gene: TRBJ1-3; CDR3nt: TGTGCCAGCAGCTTAGGCGAAAACTCTGGAAACACCATATATTTT; CDR3aa: CASSLGENSGNTIYF
len: 14; d_gene: -; abundance: -; v_gene: TRBV5-4; j_gene: TRBJ2-7; CDR3nt: TGTGCCAGCAGGCCCCGGGACGGCACCTACGAGCAGTACTTC; CDR3aa: CASRPRDGTYEQYF
len: 14; d_gene: -; abundance: -; v_gene: TRBV6-5; j_gene: TRBJ2-2; CDR3nt: TGTGCCAGCAGTTCGCGGCTCACACCGCGGGAGCTGTTTTTT; CDR3aa: CASSSRLTPRELFF
len: 14; d_gene: TRBD2; abundance: few; v_gene: TRBV15; j_gene: TRBJ2-5; CDR3nt: TGTGCCACCAGCAGAGATGGGAGGGAGGAGACCCAGTACTTC; CDR3aa: CATSRDGREETQYF
len: 16; d_gene: -; abundance: -; v_gene: TRBV10-3; j_gene: TRBJ2-3; CDR3nt: TGTGCCATCAGTGAGTCGAAATTCACTAGCACAGATACGCAGTATTTT; CDR3aa: CAISESKFTSTDTQYF
len: 15; d_gene: TRBD2; abundance: few; v_gene: TRBV5-1; j_gene: TRBJ2-2; CDR3nt: TGCGCCAGCAGTGAATTAGCGGGGAACACCGGGGAGCTGTTTTTT; CDR3aa: CASSELAGNTGELFF
len: 11; d_gene: -; abundance: -; v_gene: TRBV20-1; j_gene: TRBJ2-5; CDR3nt: TGCAGTGCGAGGACGGGGGAGACCCAGTACTTC; CDR3aa: CSARTGETQYF
len: 13; d_gene: -; abundance: few; v_gene: TRBV11-2; j_gene: TRBJ1-4; CDR3nt: TGTGCCAGCAGCTTAGGGGTCAATGAAAAACTGTTTTTT; CDR3aa: CASSLGVNEKLFF
len: 15; d_gene: -; abundance: -; v_gene: TRBV30; j_gene: TRBJ2-7; CDR3nt: TGTGCCTGGAGTGGGAAGGTATTTCCAACACTCGAGCAGTACTTC; CDR3aa: CAWSGKVFPTLEQYF
len: 16; d_gene: -; abundance: -; v_gene: TRBV21-1; j_gene: TRBJ1-3; CDR3nt: TGTGCCAGCAGCAAAGGGGGCAGGAGCTCTGGAAACACCATATATTTT; CDR3aa: CASSKGGRSSGNTIYF
len: 15; d_gene: -; abundance: -; v_gene: TRBV27; j_gene: TRBJ1-3; CDR3nt: TGTGCCAGCAGTTTATCGCGGGGGGCTGGAAACACCATATATTTT; CDR3aa: CASSLSRGAGNTIYF
len: 16; d_gene: TRBD2; abundance: -; v_gene: TRBV28; j_gene: TRBJ2-1; CDR3nt: TGTGCCAGCAGGCCCCCTAGCGGTCGCTCCTACAATGAGCAGTTCTTC; CDR3aa: CASRPPSGRSYNEQFF
len: 16; d_gene: -; abundance: -; v_gene: TRBV6-5; j_gene: TRBJ2-3; CDR3nt: TGTGCCAGCAGTTACTGGAGGAAAGGCCGGGCAGATACGCAGTATTTT; CDR3aa: CASSYWRKGRADTQYF
len: 16; d_gene: TRBD2; abundance: -; v_gene: TRBV7-2; j_gene: TRBJ2-5; CDR3nt: TGTGCCAGCAGCTTAGTTGGGAGACTAGCGGGAGAGACCCAGTACTTC; CDR3aa: CASSLVGRLAGETQYF
len: 15; d_gene: -; abundance: once; v_gene: TRBV7-2; j_gene: TRBJ2-5; CDR3nt: TGTGCCAGCAGCTTCACGGTAGGAAACCAAGAGACCCAGTACTTC; CDR3aa: CASSFTVGNQETQYF
len: 15; d_gene: TRBD1; abundance: -; v_gene: TRBV9; j_gene: TRBJ1-1; CDR3nt: TGTGCCAGCAGCGTAAAGACAGGGGGCGTAGGTGAAGCTTTCTTT; CDR3aa: CASSVKTGGVGEAFF